This TCR beta chain was identified during a study of CD8+CD57+ T cells in acquired aplastic anemia. Study as a whole: Mean DNA quantity obtained from sorted CD4+ and CD8+ cells was around 3.2 ug.

Of note for this clonotype: The antigen remains unidentified.

The study profiled TCR beta VDJ and CDR3 using genomic DNA as template. TCRdb processed the reads anew with MiXCR; each CDR3 protein has one entry. The sample holds roughly 250,000 distinct CDR3 sequences, 65% to 90% seen once. Whole-study results and caveats: Overlapping CD8+ CDR3 repertoires of patients and controls contained some 27 shared sequences.

Patients sequenced had flow cytometry evidence of CD8+CD57+ cell expansion. Blood came from patients not yet given any therapy. This CDR3 is built from 15 residues. J was trimmed by 14 bases and V by 3 bases; bases with no gene match: 17. Germline V lookup: CDR1 SGHTA, CDR2 FQGNSA. What was sequenced was sorted CD4+, CD8+, or CD8+CD57+ T cells (not recorded which) from PBMCs. This clonotype was sampled from a human donor with aplastic anemia. The chain couples TRBV7-2 to TRBJ1-1, with 8 nucleotides matching TRBD1. The CDR3 coding sequence is TGTGCCAGCAGCTTGTCAGGGGGCGCCCACGATGGCTACTTCTTT. It yields the protein CASSLSGGAHDGYFF.